Listed below are T cell receptor beta chains from one sample, sequenced in a study of shared clonotypes between healthy human individuals. Sequencing used immunoSEQ multiplex PCR; TCRdb keeps in-frame clones, though not all of them. This table holds approximately 650,000 clones, just under 97% found once. Sequencing used naive CD8+ T cells sorted from blood. The receptors were gathered from a woman aged 30 to 39 in good health. CDR3s include the opening cysteine and the closing phenylalanine or tryptophan. D genes are given only for firm matches. The size entry is marked missing in some rows and otherwise reads once, few, many or a size class.

d_gene	v_gene	abundance	j_gene	CDR3nt	CDR3aa
-	TRBV5-5	-	TRBJ2-7	TGTGCCAGCAGCCCGGACACCTCCTACGAGCAGTACTTC	CASSPDTSYEQYF
-	TRBV9	-	TRBJ1-1	TGTGCCAGCAGCGTAGGACCTTTTATCGGAGGCACTGAAGCTTTCTTT	CASSVGPFIGGTEAFF
-	TRBV4-1	once	TRBJ2-7	TGCGCCAGCAGCCAAGCGGCGTCGTCCTACGAGCAGTACTTC	CASSQAASSYEQYF
-	TRBV6-1	-	TRBJ2-1	TGTGCCAGCAGTGAAAACCCCAGGGCCCTGTGGCAGTTCTTC	CASSENPRALWQFF
-	TRBV5-1	once	TRBJ1-2	TGCGCCAGCAGCCCGACAGAGAACTATGGCTACACCTTC	CASSPTENYGYTF
-	TRBV7-8	-	TRBJ2-5	TGTGCCAGCAGCCTAAAATGGGGGGTCCAAGAGACCCAGTACTTC	CASSLKWGVQETQYF
-	TRBV15	-	TRBJ1-4	TGTGCCACCAGCAGAGATGTAGTACAGTTAAATGAAAAACTGTTTTTT	CATSRDVVQLNEKLFF
-	TRBV13	-	TRBJ2-7	TGTGCCAGCAGCCCCCTAAACTACGAGCAGTACTTC	CASSPLNYEQYF
-	TRBV6-1	-	TRBJ2-7	TGTGCCAGCAGTGAATATAAGGGGAGTTACGAGCAGTACTTC	CASSEYKGSYEQYF
TRBD2	TRBV6-5	-	TRBJ2-3	TGTGCCAGCAGATCGCTAGCGGGAGTCCCAGATACGCAGTATTTT	CASRSLAGVPDTQYF
-	TRBV5-4	-	TRBJ1-2	TGTGCCAGCAGCTGGCGGATGATGGAAACTGGTGGCTACACCTTC	CASSWRMMETGGYTF
-	TRBV9	-	TRBJ2-3	TGTGCCAGCAGCCCTAACACAGATACGCAGTATTTT	CASSPNTDTQYF
TRBD1	TRBV10-2	once	TRBJ1-2	TGCGCCAGCAGTCCGGGACAGGGAGTCTATGGCTACACCTTC	CASSPGQGVYGYTF
-	TRBV6-1	-	TRBJ2-7	TGTGCCAGCAGTCGGGGATACGAGCAGTACTTC	CASSRGYEQYF
-	TRBV28	once	TRBJ2-1	TGTGCCAGCAGCTCCGGAAGGGCGTCCTACAATGAGCAGTTCTTC	CASSSGRASYNEQFF
-	TRBV5-1	-	TRBJ2-7	TGCGCCAGCAGCTTGAGGGGAACTGGCTACGAGCAGTACTTC	CASSLRGTGYEQYF
-	TRBV2	-	TRBJ2-5	TGTGCCAGCAGTGAAGAGGGTGAAAAGACCCAGTACTTC	CASSEEGEKTQYF
TRBD2	TRBV7-9	-	TRBJ2-1	TGTGCCAGCAGCTTCCGTATAGCGGGAGGGAATGAGCAGTTCTTC	CASSFRIAGGNEQFF
-	TRBV6-5	-	TRBJ2-7	TGTGCCAGCAGTCACTCAGAGGCATACGAGCAGTACTTC	CASSHSEAYEQYF
TRBD1	TRBV5-5	few	TRBJ2-3	TGTGCCAGCAGCCGGGACGGGACAGGGGGTGCCACAGATACGCAGTATTTT	CASSRDGTGGATDTQYF
-	TRBV6-5	-	TRBJ1-5	TGTGCCAGCAGAACGGCGAGATATAGCAATCAGCCCCAGCATTTT	CASRTARYSNQPQHF
TRBD1	TRBV15	-	TRBJ2-1	TGTGCCACCGGGACAGGGGTTATCAATGAGCAGTTCTTC	CATGTGVINEQFF
-	TRBV29-1	-	TRBJ1-1	TGCAGCGTTACAGGAGGGGCCGCGAACACTGAAGCTTTCTTT	CSVTGGAANTEAFF
TRBD1	TRBV28	-	TRBJ2-2	TGTGCCAGCAGTACCGGGACAGGTAACACCGGGGAGCTGTTTTTT	CASSTGTGNTGELFF
-	TRBV5-6	-	TRBJ2-2	TGTGCCAGCAGCCCTAACACCGGGGAGCTGTTTTTT	CASSPNTGELFF
-	TRBV27	-	TRBJ2-7	TGTGCCAGCAGGGGGCCCTACGAGCAGTACTTC	CASRGPYEQYF
-	TRBV28	-	TRBJ2-7	TGTGCCAGCAGCTGGGACCTCTACGAGCAGTACTTC	CASSWDLYEQYF
TRBD1	TRBV4-1	once	TRBJ2-7	TGCGCCAGCAGCCAAGTATTGTCCGGGACAGGGGGTTACGAGCAGTACTTC	CASSQVLSGTGGYEQYF
-	TRBV28	-	TRBJ2-1	TGTGCCAGCAGCTGGACCATACGGGGCGGAAGCTCCTACAATGAGCAGTTCTTC	CASSWTIRGGSSYNEQFF
-	TRBV9	few	TRBJ1-4	TGTGCCAGCAGCTGGGGGGGAACTAATGAAAAACTGTTTTTT	CASSWGGTNEKLFF
-	TRBV27	-	TRBJ1-6	TGTGCCACCCTCCCAGGCCCAAATTCACCCCTCCACTTT	CATLPGPNSPLHF
-	TRBV11-2	-	TRBJ2-2	TGTGCCAGCAGCTTAGATCCTAAGGGAACCGGGGAGCTGTTTTTT	CASSLDPKGTGELFF
-	TRBV30	-	TRBJ1-1	TGTGCCTGGGATTCGGACTCGGGAAGCACTGAAGCTTTCTTT	CAWDSDSGSTEAFF
-	TRBV28	-	TRBJ2-3	TGTGCCAGCAGAACACCCGAGAGCACAGATACGCAGTATTTT	CASRTPESTDTQYF
-	TRBV5-5	-	TRBJ2-7	TGTGCCAGCAGCTTCGTTCTGGGGGCCTACGAGCAGTACTTC	CASSFVLGAYEQYF
-	TRBV27	-	TRBJ1-1	TGTGCCAGCAGTTTATCCGACCCCGTTTACACTGAAGCTTTCTTT	CASSLSDPVYTEAFF
-	TRBV5-1	-	TRBJ2-1	TGCGCCAGCAGCTTCCAGGGAGCTTACAATGAGCAGTTCTTC	CASSFQGAYNEQFF
-	TRBV27	-	TRBJ2-2	TGTGCCAGCAAGGGGGAAGACACCGGGGAGCTGTTTTTT	CASKGEDTGELFF
-	TRBV6-1	-	TRBJ2-7	TGTGCCAGCAGTGACTTCATCAACACCGCTTCCTACGAGCAGTACTTC	CASSDFINTASYEQYF
-	TRBV6-5	-	TRBJ2-1	TGTGCCAGCAGTACGTACCTTCGAAGTAATGAGCAGTTCTTC	CASSTYLRSNEQFF
-	TRBV14	-	TRBJ2-7	TGTGCCAGCAGCCCTAGCTCCTACGAGCAGTACTTC	CASSPSSYEQYF
-	TRBV27	-	TRBJ2-7	TGTGCCAGCAGTTTATCCCCGACAGAATACGAGCAGTACTTC	CASSLSPTEYEQYF
-	TRBV29-1	-	TRBJ2-7	TGCAGCGTTGAGGACAGCTACGAGCAGTACTTC	CSVEDSYEQYF
-	TRBV10-3	once	TRBJ2-7	TGTGCCATCATGGACAGCTACGAGCAGTACTTC	CAIMDSYEQYF